The clone carrying this TCR beta chain was found many times. Sequence at one end of the junction differs from germline and may be a read error. Primers used in a second PCR of roughly 7 to 11 cycles were a sample-barcoded 5' primer and a J-beta primer mix. TCRdb recomputed calls from the 5' RACE reads with MiXCR, one row per CDR3 protein. Altogether hundreds of thousands of distinct CDR3 sequences are present, approximately 53% being singletons, with the ten largest covering 20% to 30%. These data come from a study of blood T cells in healthy people across ages. There are 12 residues in the CDR3. The V gene's germline CDR1 is SGHRS and CDR2 YFSETQ.

Material for sequencing was blood. This chain links TRBV5-1 with TRBJ2-3; no firm D call. The TCR comes from a man aged 35 to 55 in good health. CDR3 nucleotides: TGTGCCAGCAGCCTTAGCACAGATACGCAGTATTTT. This translates into CASSLSTDTQYF.